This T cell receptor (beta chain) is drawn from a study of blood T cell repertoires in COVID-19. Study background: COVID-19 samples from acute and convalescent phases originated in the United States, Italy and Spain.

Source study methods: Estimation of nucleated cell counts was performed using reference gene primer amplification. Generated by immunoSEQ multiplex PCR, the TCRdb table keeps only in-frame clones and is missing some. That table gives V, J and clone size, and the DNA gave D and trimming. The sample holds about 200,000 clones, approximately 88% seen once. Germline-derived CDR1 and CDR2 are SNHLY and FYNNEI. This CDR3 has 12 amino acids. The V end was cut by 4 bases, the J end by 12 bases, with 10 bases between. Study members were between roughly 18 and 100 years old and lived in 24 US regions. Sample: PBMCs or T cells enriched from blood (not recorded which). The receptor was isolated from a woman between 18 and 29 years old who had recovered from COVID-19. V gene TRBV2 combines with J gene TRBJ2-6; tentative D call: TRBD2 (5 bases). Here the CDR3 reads CASSGDRGVLTF. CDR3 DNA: TGTGCCAGCAGTGGGGATCGGGGCGTCCTGACTTTC.